Listed here are 18 T cell receptor beta chains from one sample, sequenced in a study of blood T cell repertoires in COVID-19 (dated by TCRdb to the early 2020s). Libraries were constructed by the immunoSEQ multiplex PCR assay. Here the immuneACCESS table is served through TCRdb, limited to in-frame sequences with V and J called. Missing clones are a known gap in these copies; in checked studies unresolved V genes cover under half, and the rest lacks a known reason. In this sample the table shows hundreds of thousands of clones, more than 85% of which occur a single time. The ten largest clones take up under 9.5% of the sample. The sequencing input was PBMCs or T cells enriched from blood (not recorded which). These TCRs come from an older woman who had recovered from COVID-19.

The gene calls are TRBV5-4 and TRBJ1-3; 8 nucleotides agree with TRBD1. Trimming at V came to 0 bases and at J to 2 bases, leaving 4 bases not matched to a gene. Germline CDR1 is SGHNT and CDR2 is YYREEE (reference sequence). This CDR3 has 16 amino acids. The CDR3 loop is CASSLGTGRTGNTIYF. The CDR3 bases are TGTGCCAGCAGCTTGGGGACAGGGAGAACTGGAAACACCATATATTTT.

The chain employs TRBV11-2 and TRBJ2-1; tentative D call: TRBD2 (7 bases). The length of the CDR3 is 16 residues. Germline V CDR1 and CDR2: SGHAT, FQNNGV. Trimming took 1 base from V and 5 from J, leaving 15 bases between them. The CDR3 spells CASSLGSGGAHNEQFF. The CDR3 nucleotides read TGTGCCAGCAGCTTAGGTAGTGGGGGGGCGCACAATGAGCAGTTCTTC.

In this sample, this clone turned up a few times. This sequence joins TRBV5-1 and TRBJ1-1; a weak D match, TRBD1 (5 bases). The CDR3 totals 16 residues. Germline V gene sequence: CDR1 SGHRS, CDR2 YFSETQ. Trimming shortened V by 4 bases and J by 0 bases, and 16 bases separated the two germline ends. The CDR3 loop reads CASSPAGGGMNTEAFF. The CDR3 DNA is TGCGCCAGCAGCCCCGCGGGGGGAGGCATGAACACTGAAGCTTTCTTT.

This chain links TRBV11-2 with TRBJ2-2; tentatively, D is TRBD1 (6 bases). The germline V gene has CDR1 SGHAT and CDR2 FQNNGV. The CDR3 contains 17 residues. V lost 3 bases and J 6 bases, leaving 20 bases between the germline ends. The chain's CDR3 is CASSLQDGWGRPGELFF. CDR3 nucleotides: TGTGCCAGCAGCTTGCAAGATGGCTGGGGGCGACCCGGGGAGCTGTTTTTT.

Details on this clone: The same CDR3 arises from other DNA sequences in this sample as well. The chain is built from TRBV7-9 and TRBJ2-7; D gene ambiguous. The germline CDR1 and CDR2 sequences are SEHNR and FQNEAQ (reference sequence). This CDR3 spans 12 amino acids. V was pared by 1 base and J by 4 bases, with 5 bases between. The CDR3 spells CASSLGAYEQYF. For the CDR3, the DNA is TGTGCCAGCAGCTTAGGGGCGTACGAGCAGTACTTC.

This clone was counted between two and nine times. V usage is TRBV5-4 and J usage is TRBJ2-4, with TRBD2 matching 7 bases. The J segment lost 5 bases and the V segment lost 4 bases, leaving 6 bases of the junction unmatched. The CDR3 covers 14 residues. Germline V gene data show CDR1 as SGHNT and CDR2 as YYREEE (reference sequence). The CDR3 nucleotides are TGTGCCAGCAGCCCCGGGGGGACCCAAAACATTCAGTACTTC. Its protein is CASSPGGTQNIQYF.

V is TRBV10-1 and J is TRBJ2-7, with 10 nucleotides matching TRBD2. V was pared by 2 bases and J by 0 bases, with 4 bases of the junction left unmatched. Germline CDR1 reads WNHNN; CDR2 reads SYGVQD (reference sequence). The CDR3 consists of 16 residues. The CDR3 loop reads CASSEALAGVSYEQYV. The CDR3 DNA is TGCGCCAGCAGTGAGGCCCTAGCGGGGGTCTCCTACGAGCAGTACGTC.

This clone is a singleton in its sample. This chain links TRBV6-5 with TRBJ1-1, with D unresolved. Germline loops: CDR1 MNHEY, CDR2 SVGAGI. V lost 2 bases, J lost 8 bases, and 9 bases lay in between. The CDR3 runs to 12 residues. CDR3 coding DNA: TGTGCCAGCAGTTACGATGAGCGCGAAGCTTTCTTT. Translated, it gives CASSYDEREAFF.

This chain uses TRBV5-1 with TRBJ1-3, with D perhaps TRBD1 (6 bases). V was cut by 4 bases and J by 1 base, with 9 bases left in between. In germline, CDR1 is SGHRS, CDR2 YFSETQ. CDR3 length equals 14 residues. In DNA, the CDR3 is TGCGCCAGCAGCCAACAGGGTTCTGGAAACACCATATATTTT. Amino acids: CASSQQGSGNTIYF.

This clone was counted between two and nine times. V usage is TRBV4-1 and J usage is TRBJ1-5; tentatively, D is TRBD1 (6 bases). Germline values: CDR1 MGHRA, CDR2 YSYEKL. The CDR3 length is 14 residues. The V and J ends lost 0 bases and 11 bases respectively, with 14 bases between them. CDR3 protein: CASSQDRGQGTQHF. The CDR3 DNA follows: TGCGCCAGCAGCCAAGACAGGGGTCAGGGGACCCAGCATTTT.

This sequence joins TRBV12-5 and TRBJ2-7; TRBD1 matches 7 bases. In germline, CDR1 is LGHNT, CDR2 FRNRAP. This CDR3 has 14 residues. V dropped 3 bases and J dropped 7; count of bases not matched to a gene: 9. The CDR3 DNA is TGTGCTAGTGGTTTAGGGACAGCAAGAGATGAGCAGTACTTC. Amino acids: CASGLGTARDEQYF.

The sample holds a few counts of this clone. DNA for the CDR3: TGTGCCAGCAGTTTCAGGGTTAGTTCACCCCTCCACTTT. Translation gives CASSFRVSSPLHF. The rearrangement uses TRBV12-3 or TRBV12-4 and TRBJ1-6, with D tentatively TRBD1 (5 bases). The CDR3 is 13 amino acids. The V end was cut by 3 bases, the J end by 9 bases, with 9 bases between.

This chain links TRBV24-1 with TRBJ2-7, with D hard to call. The CDR3 covers 10 residues. The V end lost 5 bases, the J end lost 11 bases, and 9 bases lay between the germline ends. Germline V gives CDR1 KGHDR, CDR2 SFDVKD. The CDR3 coding sequence is TGTGCCACCAGTGCCATCCCGGAGTACTTC. Translating it yields CATSAIPEYF.

This sequence joins TRBV19 and TRBJ2-3; 12 bases line up with TRBD1. The CDR3 has 18 residues. Germline V gene lookup returns CDR1 LNHDA and CDR2 SQIVND (reference sequence). Unmatched junction bases numbered 9, after V lost 1 base and J lost 4 bases. CDR3 nucleotide sequence: TGTGCCAGTAGTATAGTTCTGCGTGGGACAGGGGGCCCAGATACGCAGTATTTT. Its protein product is CASSIVLRGTGGPDTQYF.

This rearrangement joins TRBV19 to TRBJ1-1, with a possible D match to TRBD1 (5 bases). With 10 bases removed from V and 8 bases from J, the gap between germline ends came to 14 bases. This CDR3 is 11 amino acids long. CDR1 is LNHDA, CDR2 SQIVND, per germline (reference sequence). CDR3 coding DNA: TGTGCCACCCGGAGGGCAGGGGAAGCTTTCTTT. Residues: CATRRAGEAFF.

There are a few counts of this clone. The chain joins TRBV4-1 to TRBJ1-1, with TRBD1 as a possible D gene (5 bases). This CDR3 spans 16 amino acids. Germline CDR1 MGHRA, CDR2 YSYEKL. Trimming stripped 0 bases from V and 6 bases from J, with 17 bases between. The CDR3 nucleotides are TGCGCCAGCAGCCAAGACCCCCGAGGAGGGGCGGCTGAAGCTTTCTTT. This encodes CASSQDPRGGAAEAFF.

The chain couples TRBV6-5 to TRBJ1-4, with 10 bases fitting TRBD1. Germline assignment: CDR1 MNHEY and CDR2 SVGAGI. V was pared by 6 bases and J by 8 bases, with 9 bases of the junction left unmatched. The CDR3 totals 15 residues. CDR3 loop: CASSTPGQGSEKLFF. CDR3 sequence (DNA): TGTGCCAGCAGCACACCGGGACAGGGGAGCGAAAAACTGTTTTTT.

The chain couples TRBV5-6 to TRBJ2-6; weak D call: TRBD1 (5 bases). In germline, CDR1 is SGHDT, CDR2 YYEEEE. Between the trimmed V and J ends, which lost 3 bases and 0 bases, there was a span of 19 bases. The length of the CDR3 is 19 residues. CDR3: CASSSTVRTQNSGANVLTF. In DNA, the CDR3 is TGTGCCAGCAGCTCAACCGTAAGGACACAGAACTCTGGGGCCAACGTCCTGACTTTC.